The 27 T cell receptor beta chains reported below all come from one sample, sequenced in a study of T cell responses to AZD1222 COVID-19 vaccine. The method was immunoSEQ multiplex PCR; TCRdb's version includes in-frame clones alone and lacks a portion of them. The sample yields nearly 90,000 clones, over 75% seen once. This material consisted of peripheral blood, taken on day 0 of AZD1222 vaccination. The receptors stem from an adult in good health.

This chain links TRBV6-4 with TRBJ2-3; D not resolved. Germline CDR1 is MRHNA and CDR2 is SNTAGT. The CDR3 covers 13 residues. The germline V and J ends were trimmed by 2 bases and 1 base, with 4 bases remaining between them. CDR3 residues: CASSDRGTDTQYF. CDR3 nucleotide sequence: TGTGCCAGCAGTGACAGGGGCACAGATACGCAGTATTTT.

In the case of this clone: Its ends do not fully match the called genes, so a read error is possible. Written as DNA, the CDR3 is TGCAGTGCCAGAGAATACCCTGAAGCTTTCTTT. Amino acid sequence: CSAREYPEAFF. The chain employs TRBV20-1 and TRBJ1-1, with D uncertain. Germline lookup yields CDR1 DFQATT and CDR2 SNEGSKA (reference sequence). The CDR3 length is 11 residues.

This chain's CDR3 is CASSLWDGNTEAFF. The CDR3 DNA is TGTGCCAGCAGCTTATGGGACGGGAACACTGAAGCTTTCTTT. The chain recombines TRBV11-2 with TRBJ1-1, with a tentative D call TRBD1 (5 bases). Between the trimmed V and J ends, which lost 2 bases and 1 base, there was a span of 8 bases. This CDR3 is 14 amino acids long. Germline-derived CDR1 and CDR2 are SGHAT and FQNNGV.

In its sample, this clone was seen once. J is TRBJ2-7 and V is TRBV29-1; 9 bases are shared with TRBD1. Germline V CDR1 and CDR2: SQVTM, ANQGSEA. This CDR3 region has 13 residues. V lost 1 base to trimming and J lost 6 bases; unmatched junction nucleotides: 4. The CDR3 DNA follows: TGCAGCGTTGAAGTGGACAGGGGCGGCGAGCAGTACTTC. This gives the protein CSVEVDRGGEQYF.

This clone was observed a handful of times. The chain employs TRBV29-1 and TRBJ2-2; D possibly corresponds to TRBD1 (5 bases). The CDR3 has 11 amino acids. In germline, CDR1 is SQVTM, CDR2 ANQGSEA. V lost 4 bases, J lost 8 bases, and 8 bases lay in between. CDR3 in amino acids: CSVGGAGELFF. CDR3 in DNA: TGCAGCGTTGGTGGGGCGGGGGAGCTGTTTTTT.

The chain recombines TRBV27 with TRBJ2-5; unclear D gene. Between the trimmed V and J ends, which lost 5 bases and 2 bases, there was a span of 9 bases. This CDR3 contains 13 residues. Germline CDR1 is MNHEY and CDR2 is SMNVEV (reference sequence). Here the CDR3 reads CASSIVLQETQYF. CDR3 sequence (DNA): TGTGCCAGCAGTATAGTTCTACAAGAGACCCAGTACTTC.

A few counts support this clone. The chain joins TRBV25-1 to TRBJ1-6; TRBD1 matches at 7 bases. CDR3 length: 14 amino acids. Trimming removed 4 bases from V and 6 bases from J; junction bases left unmatched: 3. Germline V gene sequence: CDR1 MGHDK, CDR2 SYGVNS. This CDR3 is CASSADRVNSPLHF. Written as DNA, the CDR3 is TGTGCCAGCAGTGCCGACAGGGTTAATTCACCCCTCCACTTT.

This clone came up a few times. V gene TRBV11-2 combines with J gene TRBJ2-1; no firm D call. V shed 0 bases and J shed 5 bases, with 5 bases lying between them. CDR3 size: 13 residues. Germline values: CDR1 SGHAT, CDR2 FQNNGV. The CDR3 loop reads CASSLDSHNEQFF. Written as DNA, the CDR3 is TGTGCCAGCAGCTTAGATTCCCACAATGAGCAGTTCTTC. Looking up the rest from reference TRBV11-2 and TRBJ2-1 gives the full variable domain: EAGVAQSPRYKIIEKRQSVAFWCNPISGHATLYWYQQILGQGPKLLIQFQNNGVVDDSQLPKDRFSAERLKGVDSTLKIQPAKLEDSAVYLCASSLDSHNEQFFGPGTRLTVL.

V is TRBV15 and J is TRBJ1-1; possibly TRBD1 for D (6 bases). Trimming stripped 0 bases from V and 10 bases from J, with 12 bases between. The CDR3 is 13 amino acids. The germline CDR1 and CDR2 sequences are LNHNV and YYDKDF (reference sequence). CDR3 protein: CATSREDSPGAFF. In nucleotides, the CDR3 is TGTGCCACCAGCAGAGAGGACAGCCCGGGAGCTTTCTTT. Combining the CDR3 with reference TRBV15 and TRBJ1-1 gives the whole variable domain DAMVIQNPRYQVTQFGKPVTLSCSQTLNHNVMYWYQQKSSQAPKLLFHYYDKDFNNEADTPDNFQSRRPNTSFCFLDIRSPGLGDTAMYLCATSREDSPGAFFGQGTRLTVV.

V is TRBV12-3 or TRBV12-4 and J is TRBJ2-3, with unresolved D. V lost 3 bases, J lost 12 bases, and 10 bases lay in between. This CDR3 has 11 amino acids. CDR3 DNA: TGTGCCAGCAGTTTCCTAGGAGCCCAGTATTTT. Protein: CASSFLGAQYF.

The chain has TRBV2 and TRBJ2-5, with 7 bases fitting TRBD2. Per the germline V gene, CDR1 is SNHLY and CDR2 is FYNNEI. V lost 1 base to trimming and J lost 2 bases; unmatched junction nucleotides: 1. This CDR3 has 14 amino acids. CDR3 nucleotide sequence: TGTGCCAGCAGTGAAGTGCGGGGGCAAGAGACCCAGTACTTC. Protein sequence: CASSEVRGQETQYF.

Worth noting for this clone: In the same sample, other DNA sequences code for this CDR3. The chain has TRBV4-2 and TRBJ2-1; D unresolved. Trimming removed 6 bases from V and 5 bases from J, with 5 bases in between. The V gene's germline CDR1 is LGHNA and CDR2 YNFKEQ. The CDR3 length is 11 residues. CDR3 loop: CASSQNNEQFF. CDR3 DNA sequence: TGTGCCAGCAGTCAGAACAATGAGCAGTTCTTC.

This sequence joins TRBV6-2 or TRBV6-3 and TRBJ1-6, with D possibly being TRBD1 (6 bases). This CDR3 spans 15 amino acids. Trimming shortened V by 6 bases and J by 6 bases, and 15 bases separated the two germline ends. Germline V CDR1 and CDR2: MNHEY, SVGEGT. The CDR3 DNA is TGTGCCAGCAGACCTGAAAGGGGGACTAATTCACCCCTCCACTTT. It specifies CASRPERGTNSPLHF.

This clone was detected a few times. The J gene is TRBJ1-5, the V gene TRBV27; D not resolved. V was cut by 5 bases and J by 7 bases, with 12 bases left in between. Looked up from germline, CDR1 is MNHEY and CDR2 is SMNVEV (reference sequence). This CDR3 spans 13 amino acids. CDR3 sequence: CASSPAVGQPQHF. CDR3 coding DNA: TGTGCCAGCAGTCCCGCAGTGGGCCAGCCCCAGCATTTT.

This clone was picked up one time. The V gene is TRBV20-1, the J gene TRBJ2-7; D is unresolved. Between the trimmed V and J ends, which lost 3 bases and 0 bases, there was a span of 9 bases. Per germline, CDR1 DFQATT and CDR2 SNEGSKA (reference sequence). The CDR3 totals 13 residues. The CDR3 nucleotides are TGCAGTGCTAGTACCGAGAGCTCCTACGAGCAGTACTTC. Amino acid sequence: CSASTESSYEQYF.

This clone was observed a single time. The chain uses TRBV28 and TRBJ1-1, with 7 bases that match TRBD1. Trimming cost V 5 bases and J 2 bases; bases outside gene matches: 8. The CDR3 has 15 amino acids. The germline V gene has CDR1 MDHEN and CDR2 SYDVKM. The CDR3 nucleotides are TGTGCCAGCAGTCCCCTAACAGGGGTAAACACTGAAGCTTTCTTT. Translating gives CASSPLTGVNTEAFF.

CDR3 DNA sequence: TGTGCCAGCAGCTTGGGCGGGCAGGGGGACCAAGAGACCCAGTACTTC. Its translation is CASSLGGQGDQETQYF. The rearrangement joins TRBV5-4 to TRBJ2-5, with 7 bases that match TRBD1. V shed 0 bases and J 0 bases; nucleotides not matched to a gene: 5. The germline V gene encodes CDR1 SGHNT and CDR2 YYREEE (reference sequence). The CDR3 is 16 residues long.

The rearrangement links TRBV11-2 to TRBJ2-3; the match to TRBD1 covers 7 bases. This CDR3 region has 14 residues. V trimming: 4 bases; J trimming: 7 bases; junction bases outside the gene matches: 8. Germline assignment: CDR1 SGHAT and CDR2 FQNNGV. CDR3 coding DNA: TGTGCCAGCAGCTCCCAATCGGGACAGAATACGCAGTATTTT. Its translation: CASSSQSGQNTQYF. Supplemented by reference TRBV11-2 and TRBJ2-3, the full variable domain reads EAGVAQSPRYKIIEKRQSVAFWCNPISGHATLYWYQQILGQGPKLLIQFQNNGVVDDSQLPKDRFSAERLKGVDSTLKIQPAKLEDSAVYLCASSSQSGQNTQYFGPGTRLTVL.

This clone was detected only a few times. This chain uses TRBV11-2 with TRBJ2-2; perhaps TRBD2 as D (6 bases). CDR3 length: 17 amino acids. Germline V gene lookup returns CDR1 SGHAT and CDR2 FQNNGV. The V and J ends lost 2 bases and 4 bases respectively, with 17 bases between them. CDR3 sequence (DNA): TGTGCCAGCAGCTTATCTAGACTAGGTGCCTTCACCGGGGAGCTGTTTTTT. Translated: CASSLSRLGAFTGELFF.

V is TRBV18 and J is TRBJ1-1; 9 nucleotides agree with TRBD1. V was pared by 3 bases and J by 4 bases, with 3 bases of the junction left unmatched. The V gene's germline CDR1 is KGHSH and CDR2 LQKENI. The CDR3 runs to 14 residues. Here the CDR3 DNA reads TGTGCCAGCTCACCGGGACAGGGCTCCACTGAAGCTTTCTTT. This gives the protein CASSPGQGSTEAFF.

The chain recombines TRBV7-9 with TRBJ1-2; D is perhaps TRBD1 (6 bases). This CDR3 has 13 amino acids. From germline, CDR1 is SEHNR and CDR2 FQNEAQ (reference sequence). V was clipped by 5 bases and J by 4 bases, with 11 bases between them. The CDR3 region has the DNA TGTGCCAGCAGCCCCAGGGGTAGCTATGGCTACACCTTC. Its protein is CASSPRGSYGYTF.

V is TRBV5-5 and J is TRBJ2-7, with D perhaps TRBD2 (6 bases). The CDR3 totals 14 residues. The germline V gene has CDR1 SGHKS and CDR2 YYEKEE (reference sequence). Trimming shortened V by 3 bases and J by 2 bases, and 12 bases separated the two germline ends. The CDR3 DNA sequence: TGTGCCAGCAGCTCCGGGACTCCTGCCTACGAGCAGTACTTC. Translating it yields CASSSGTPAYEQYF. The full variable domain, rest sourced from reference TRBV5-5 and TRBJ2-7, is DAGVTQSPTHLIKTRGQQVTLRCSPISGHKSVSWYQQVLGQGPQFIFQYYEKEERGRGNFPDRFSARQFPNYSSELNVNALLLGDSALYLCASSSGTPAYEQYFGPGTRLTVT.

The chain has TRBV19 and TRBJ1-4; perhaps TRBD1 as D (6 bases). This CDR3 is 14 amino acids long. V lost 1 base to trimming and J lost 14 bases, with 17 bases between them. Looked up from germline, CDR1 is LNHDA and CDR2 is SQIVND (reference sequence). The CDR3 DNA reads as TGTGCCAGTAGTATAGGTACAGGGAACCGGTTCCTGTTTTTT. It is translated as CASSIGTGNRFLFF.

The chain links TRBV6-2 or TRBV6-3 to TRBJ2-1; D may be TRBD2 (6 bases). The CDR3 totals 15 residues. With 2 bases removed from V and 5 bases from J, the gap between germline ends came to 13 bases. CDR1 and CDR2 from the germline V gene are MNHEY and SVGEGT. DNA for the CDR3: TGTGCCAGCAGTTACGGGGGGAATCGGGACAATGAGCAGTTCTTC. Amino acid sequence: CASSYGGNRDNEQFF.

In regard to this clone: At one of its ends the junction is not consistent with the germline gene, which may arise from a read error. This rearrangement joins TRBV29-1 to TRBJ2-5, with 7 bases matching TRBD2. Germline CDR1 is SQVTM and CDR2 is ANQGSEA. The CDR3 loop spans 15 amino acids. CDR3 DNA sequence: TGCAGCGTCGCACCCTCGACTAGCAGCCAAGAAACCCAGTACTTC. This sequence encodes CSVAPSTSSQETQYF.

This chain uses TRBV5-1 with TRBJ2-2, with 8 bases matching TRBD2. J was trimmed by 2 bases and V by 6 bases; bases with no gene match: 3. Germline loops: CDR1 SGHRS, CDR2 YFSETQ. This CDR3 is 14 amino acids long. CDR3 sequence (DNA): TGCGCCAGCACGCTAGCGGGCAACACCGGGGAGCTGTTTTTT. Encoded protein: CASTLAGNTGELFF.

This clone was seen only a few times. This sequence joins TRBV4-1 and TRBJ1-1; TRBD1 is a possible D gene (6 bases). The germline V gene has CDR1 MGHRA and CDR2 YSYEKL. The CDR3 has 12 amino acids. Deletions cut 4 bases from V and 6 bases from J, with 9 bases between. Here the CDR3 reads CASSPQGSEAFF. The CDR3 DNA reads as TGCGCCAGCAGCCCACAGGGATCTGAAGCTTTCTTT.